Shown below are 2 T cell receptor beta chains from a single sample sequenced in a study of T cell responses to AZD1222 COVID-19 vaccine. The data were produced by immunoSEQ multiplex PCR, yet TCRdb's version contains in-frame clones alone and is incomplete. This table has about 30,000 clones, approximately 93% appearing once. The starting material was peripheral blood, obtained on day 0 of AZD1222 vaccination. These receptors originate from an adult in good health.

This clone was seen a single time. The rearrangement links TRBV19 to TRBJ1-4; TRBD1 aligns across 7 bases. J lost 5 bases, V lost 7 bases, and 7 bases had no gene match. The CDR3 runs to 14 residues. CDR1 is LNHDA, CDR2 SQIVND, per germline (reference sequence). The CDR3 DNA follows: TGTGCCAGTACCACACAGGGGACGAATGAAAAACTGTTTTTT. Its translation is CASTTQGTNEKLFF. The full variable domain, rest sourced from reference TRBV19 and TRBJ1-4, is DGGITQSPKYLFRKEGQNVTLSCEQNLNHDAMYWYRQDPGQGLRLIYYSQIVNDFQKGDIAEGYSVSREKKESFPLTVTSAQKNPTAFYLCASTTQGTNEKLFFGSGTQLSVL.

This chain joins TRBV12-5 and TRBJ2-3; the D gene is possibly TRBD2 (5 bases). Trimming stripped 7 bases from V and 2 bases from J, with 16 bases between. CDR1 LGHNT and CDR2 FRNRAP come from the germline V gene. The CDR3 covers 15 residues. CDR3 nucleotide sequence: TGTGCTAGTGACCCCGGACTCGCTAACACAGATACGCAGTATTTT. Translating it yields CASDPGLANTDTQYF. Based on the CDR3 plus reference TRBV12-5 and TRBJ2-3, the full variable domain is DARVTQTPRHKVTEMGQEVTMRCQPILGHNTVFWYRQTMMQGLELLAYFRNRAPLDDSGMPKDRFSAEMPDATLATLKIQPSEPRDSAVYFCASDPGLANTDTQYFGPGTRLTVL.